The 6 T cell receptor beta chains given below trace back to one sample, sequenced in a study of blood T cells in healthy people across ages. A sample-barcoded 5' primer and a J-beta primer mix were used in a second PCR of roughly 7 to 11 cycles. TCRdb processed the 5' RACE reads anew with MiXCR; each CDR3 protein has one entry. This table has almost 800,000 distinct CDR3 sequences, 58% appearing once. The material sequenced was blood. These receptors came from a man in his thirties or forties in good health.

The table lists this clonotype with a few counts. The CDR3 spells CASGRATSTDTQYF. The CDR3 DNA sequence: TGTGCCAGCGGTCGGGCAACTAGCACAGATACGCAGTATTTT. This chain links TRBV11-2 with TRBJ2-3, with D hard to call. The CDR3 is 14 residues long. The germline gives CDR1 SGHAT, CDR2 FQNNGV. V was cut by 8 bases and J by 0 bases, with 12 bases left in between.

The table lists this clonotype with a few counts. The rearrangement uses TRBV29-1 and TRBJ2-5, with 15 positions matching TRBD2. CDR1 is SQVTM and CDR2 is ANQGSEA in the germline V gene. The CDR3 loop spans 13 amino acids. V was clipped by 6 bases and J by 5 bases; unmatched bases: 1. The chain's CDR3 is CSVGTSGGETQYF. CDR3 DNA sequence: TGCAGCGTCGGGACTAGCGGGGGGGAGACCCAGTACTTC.

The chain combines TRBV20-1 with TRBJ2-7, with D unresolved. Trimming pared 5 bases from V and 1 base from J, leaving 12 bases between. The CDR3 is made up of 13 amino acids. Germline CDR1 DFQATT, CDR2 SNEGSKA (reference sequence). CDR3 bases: TGCAGTGCTCCGACTCTTCCATCCTACGAGCAGTACTTC. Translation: CSAPTLPSYEQYF.

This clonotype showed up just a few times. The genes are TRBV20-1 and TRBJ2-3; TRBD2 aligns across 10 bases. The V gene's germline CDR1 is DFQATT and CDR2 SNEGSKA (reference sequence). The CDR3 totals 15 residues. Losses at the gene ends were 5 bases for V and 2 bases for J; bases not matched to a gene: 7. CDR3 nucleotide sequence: TGCAGTGCTTCCCCGACTAGCGGGTACACAGATACGCAGTATTTT. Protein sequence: CSASPTSGYTDTQYF.

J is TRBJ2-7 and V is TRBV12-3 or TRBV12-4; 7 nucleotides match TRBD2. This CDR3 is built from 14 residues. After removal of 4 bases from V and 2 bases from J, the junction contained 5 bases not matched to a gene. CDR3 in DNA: TGTGCCAGCAGTTCATCTAGCGGTACCTACGAGCAGTACTTC. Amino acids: CASSSSSGTYEQYF.

CDR3 sequence: CSAGGVLPYNEQFF. In nucleotides, the CDR3 is TGCAGTGCTGGCGGAGTACTTCCCTACAATGAGCAGTTCTTC. The chain recombines TRBV20-1 with TRBJ2-1; D is uncertain. CDR3 length: 14 amino acids. The germline V and J ends were trimmed by 5 bases and 2 bases, with 13 bases remaining between them. Germline V lookup: CDR1 DFQATT, CDR2 SNEGSKA (reference sequence).